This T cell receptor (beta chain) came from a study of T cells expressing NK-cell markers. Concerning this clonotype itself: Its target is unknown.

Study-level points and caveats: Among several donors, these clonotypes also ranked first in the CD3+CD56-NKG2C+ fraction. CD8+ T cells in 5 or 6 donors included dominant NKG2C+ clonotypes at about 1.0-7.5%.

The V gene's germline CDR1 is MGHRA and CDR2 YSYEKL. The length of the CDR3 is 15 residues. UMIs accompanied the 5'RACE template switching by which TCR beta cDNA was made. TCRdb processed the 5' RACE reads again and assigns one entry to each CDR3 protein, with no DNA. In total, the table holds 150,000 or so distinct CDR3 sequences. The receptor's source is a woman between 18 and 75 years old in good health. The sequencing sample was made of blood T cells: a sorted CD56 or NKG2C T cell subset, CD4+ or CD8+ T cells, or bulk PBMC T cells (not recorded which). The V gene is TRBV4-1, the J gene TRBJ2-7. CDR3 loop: CASSQGLLGPYEQYF.